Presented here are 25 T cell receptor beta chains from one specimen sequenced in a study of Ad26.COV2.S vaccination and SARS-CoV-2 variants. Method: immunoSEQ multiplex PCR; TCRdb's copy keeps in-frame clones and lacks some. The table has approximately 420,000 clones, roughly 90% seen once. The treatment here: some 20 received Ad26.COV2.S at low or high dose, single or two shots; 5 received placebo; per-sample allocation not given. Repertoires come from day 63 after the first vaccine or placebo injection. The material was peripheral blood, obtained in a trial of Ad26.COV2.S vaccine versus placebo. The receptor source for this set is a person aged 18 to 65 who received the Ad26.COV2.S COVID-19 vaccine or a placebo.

As DNA, the CDR3 is TGTGCCAGCAGCCACCAGGGGATCGGGGGTAATGAAAAACTGTTTTTT. It translates to CASSHQGIGGNEKLFF. The chain links TRBV3-1 (or the pseudogene TRBV3-2) to TRBJ1-4, with D perhaps matching TRBD1 (6 bases). Germline CDR1 and CDR2: LGHDT and YNNKEL (reference sequence). CDR3 length: 16 amino acids. V was cut by 3 bases and J by 4 bases, with 15 bases left in between.

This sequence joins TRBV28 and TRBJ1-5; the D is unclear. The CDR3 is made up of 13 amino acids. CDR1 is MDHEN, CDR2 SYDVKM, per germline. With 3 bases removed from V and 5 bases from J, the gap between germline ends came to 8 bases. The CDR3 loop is CASSFQRDQPQHF. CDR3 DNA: TGTGCCAGCAGTTTTCAGAGGGATCAGCCCCAGCATTTT.

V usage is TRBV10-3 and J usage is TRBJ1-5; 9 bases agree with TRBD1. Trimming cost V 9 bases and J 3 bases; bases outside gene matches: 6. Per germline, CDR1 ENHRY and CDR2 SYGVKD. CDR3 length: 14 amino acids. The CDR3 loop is CAISDRGTNQPQHF. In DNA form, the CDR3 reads TGTGCCATATCGGACAGGGGAACCAATCAGCCCCAGCATTTT.

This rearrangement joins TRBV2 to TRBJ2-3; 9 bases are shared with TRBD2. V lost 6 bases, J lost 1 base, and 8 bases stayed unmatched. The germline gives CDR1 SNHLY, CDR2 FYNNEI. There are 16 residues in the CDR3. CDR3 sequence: CASSALIAGGTDTQYF. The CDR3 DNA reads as TGTGCCAGCAGCGCACTGATAGCGGGGGGCACAGATACGCAGTATTTT. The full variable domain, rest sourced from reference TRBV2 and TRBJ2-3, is EPEVTQTPSHQVTQMGQEVILRCVPISNHLYFYWYRQILGQKVEFLVSFYNNEISEKSEIFDDQFSVERPDGSNFTLKIRSTKLEDSAMYFCASSALIAGGTDTQYFGPGTRLTVL.

CDR3 amino acids: CASSQVSQTQETQYF. CDR3 DNA: TGTGCCAGCAGCCAAGTTTCTCAAACCCAAGAGACCCAGTACTTC. The chain employs TRBV3-1 (or the pseudogene TRBV3-2) and TRBJ2-5; no firm D call. The V end lost 1 base, the J end lost 1 base, and 10 bases lay between the germline ends. Germline V gene lookup returns CDR1 LGHDT and CDR2 YNNKEL (reference sequence). The length of the CDR3 is 15 residues.

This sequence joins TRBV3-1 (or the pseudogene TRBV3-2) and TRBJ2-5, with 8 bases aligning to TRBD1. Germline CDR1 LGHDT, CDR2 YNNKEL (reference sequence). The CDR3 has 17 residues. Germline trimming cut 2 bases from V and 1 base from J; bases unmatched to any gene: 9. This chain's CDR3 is CASSQYPGQVSQETQYF. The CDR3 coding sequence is TGTGCCAGCAGCCAATACCCGGGACAGGTGAGCCAAGAGACCCAGTACTTC.

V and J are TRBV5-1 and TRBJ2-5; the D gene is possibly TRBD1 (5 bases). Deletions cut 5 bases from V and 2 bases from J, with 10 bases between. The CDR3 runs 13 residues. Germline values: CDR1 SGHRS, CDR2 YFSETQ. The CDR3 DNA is TGCGCCAGCAGAAGGGGTTTACAAGAGACCCAGTACTTC. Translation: CASRRGLQETQYF.

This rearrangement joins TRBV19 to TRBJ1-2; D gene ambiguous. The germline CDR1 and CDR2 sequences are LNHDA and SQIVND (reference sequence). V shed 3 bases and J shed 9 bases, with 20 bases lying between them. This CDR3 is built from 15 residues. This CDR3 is CASSMYSQPPIRYTF. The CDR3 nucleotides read TGTGCCAGTAGTATGTACTCCCAGCCACCTATCCGCTACACCTTC.

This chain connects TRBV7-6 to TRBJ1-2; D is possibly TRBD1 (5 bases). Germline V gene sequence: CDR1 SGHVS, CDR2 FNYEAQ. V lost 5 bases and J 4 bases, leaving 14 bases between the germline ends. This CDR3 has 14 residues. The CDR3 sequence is CASSPRGPAYGYTF. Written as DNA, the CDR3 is TGTGCCAGCAGCCCGAGGGGCCCCGCCTATGGCTACACCTTC.

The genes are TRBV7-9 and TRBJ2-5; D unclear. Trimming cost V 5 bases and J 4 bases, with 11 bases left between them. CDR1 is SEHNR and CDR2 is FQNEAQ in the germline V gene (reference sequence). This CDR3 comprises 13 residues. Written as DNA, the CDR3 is TGTGCCAGCAGCAAGACTCCCCTAGAGACCCAGTACTTC. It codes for CASSKTPLETQYF.

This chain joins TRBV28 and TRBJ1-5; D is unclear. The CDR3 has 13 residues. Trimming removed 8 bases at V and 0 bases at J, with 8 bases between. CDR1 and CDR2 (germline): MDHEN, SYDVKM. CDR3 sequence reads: CASLAGSNQPQHF. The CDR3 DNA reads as TGTGCCAGCCTAGCGGGTAGCAATCAGCCCCAGCATTTT.

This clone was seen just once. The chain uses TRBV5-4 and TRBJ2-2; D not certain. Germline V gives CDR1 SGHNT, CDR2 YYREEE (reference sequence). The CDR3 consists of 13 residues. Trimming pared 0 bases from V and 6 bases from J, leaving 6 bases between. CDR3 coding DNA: TGTGCCAGCAGCTTGGAGGGTCCCGGGGAGCTGTTTTTT. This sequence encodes CASSLEGPGELFF.

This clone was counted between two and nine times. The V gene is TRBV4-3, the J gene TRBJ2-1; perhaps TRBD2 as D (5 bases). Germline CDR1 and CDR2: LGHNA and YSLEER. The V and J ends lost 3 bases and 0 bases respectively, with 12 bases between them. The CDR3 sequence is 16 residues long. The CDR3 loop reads CASSHRIRGSYNEQFF. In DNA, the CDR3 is TGCGCCAGCAGCCACCGGATTCGGGGCTCCTACAATGAGCAGTTCTTC.

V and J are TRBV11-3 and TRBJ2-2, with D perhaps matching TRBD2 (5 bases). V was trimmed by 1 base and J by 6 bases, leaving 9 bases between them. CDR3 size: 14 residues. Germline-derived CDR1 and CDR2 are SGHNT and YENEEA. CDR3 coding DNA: TGTGCCAGCAGCTTAGGAGGAGGATCCGGGGAGCTGTTTTTT. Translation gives CASSLGGGSGELFF.

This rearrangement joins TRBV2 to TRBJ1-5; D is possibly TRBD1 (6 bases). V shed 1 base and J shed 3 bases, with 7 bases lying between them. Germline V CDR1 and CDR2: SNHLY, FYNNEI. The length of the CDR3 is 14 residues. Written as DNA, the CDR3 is TGTGCCAGCAGTGAAGGGACAGTCAATCAGCCCCAGCATTTT. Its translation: CASSEGTVNQPQHF.

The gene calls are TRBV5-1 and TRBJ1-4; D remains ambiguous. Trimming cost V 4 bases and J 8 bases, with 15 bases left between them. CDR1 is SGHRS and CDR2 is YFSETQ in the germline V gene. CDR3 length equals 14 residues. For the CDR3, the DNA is TGCGCCAGCAGCCCGTTCGGTGGTTGGGAAAAACTGTTTTTT. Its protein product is CASSPFGGWEKLFF.

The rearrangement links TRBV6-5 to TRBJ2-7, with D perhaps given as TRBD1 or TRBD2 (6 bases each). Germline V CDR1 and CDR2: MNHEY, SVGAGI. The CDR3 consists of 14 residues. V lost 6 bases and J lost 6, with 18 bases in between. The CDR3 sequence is CASSRSLEGGEQYF. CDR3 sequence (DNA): TGTGCCAGCAGCCGGTCCTTGGAGGGGGGCGAGCAGTACTTC.

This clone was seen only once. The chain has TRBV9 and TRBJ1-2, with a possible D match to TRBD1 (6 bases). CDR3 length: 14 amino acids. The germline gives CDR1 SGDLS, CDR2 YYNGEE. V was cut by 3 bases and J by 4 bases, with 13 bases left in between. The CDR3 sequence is CASSGTGTTYGYTF. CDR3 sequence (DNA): TGTGCCAGCAGCGGAACCGGGACAACCTATGGCTACACCTTC.

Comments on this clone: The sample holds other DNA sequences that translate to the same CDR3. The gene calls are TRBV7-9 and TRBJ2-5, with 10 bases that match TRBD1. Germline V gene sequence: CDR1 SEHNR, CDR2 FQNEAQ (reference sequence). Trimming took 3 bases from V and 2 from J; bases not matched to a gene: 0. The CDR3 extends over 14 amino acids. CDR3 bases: TGTGCCAGCAGCTTGGGACAGGGGCAAGAGACCCAGTACTTC. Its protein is CASSLGQGQETQYF.

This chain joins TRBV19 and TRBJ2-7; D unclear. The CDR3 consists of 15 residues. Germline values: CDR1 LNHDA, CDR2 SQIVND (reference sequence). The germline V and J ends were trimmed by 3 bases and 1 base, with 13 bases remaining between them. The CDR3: CASSIRQAGSYEQYF. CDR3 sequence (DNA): TGTGCCAGTAGTATTCGGCAGGCAGGATCCTACGAGCAGTACTTC.

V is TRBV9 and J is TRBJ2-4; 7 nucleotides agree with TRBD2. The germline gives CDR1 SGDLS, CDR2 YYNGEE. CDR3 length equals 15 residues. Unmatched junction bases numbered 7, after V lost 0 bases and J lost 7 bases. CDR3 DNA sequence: TGTGCCAGCAGCGTAGCACCGGGGGGTGGGAACATTCAGTACTTC. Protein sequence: CASSVAPGGGNIQYF.

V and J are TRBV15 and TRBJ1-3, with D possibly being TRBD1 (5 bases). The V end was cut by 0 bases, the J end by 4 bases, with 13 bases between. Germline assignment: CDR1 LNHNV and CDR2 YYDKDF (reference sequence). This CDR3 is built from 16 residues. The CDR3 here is CATSREPRVSGNTIYF. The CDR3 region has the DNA TGTGCCACCAGCAGAGAACCCAGGGTATCAGGAAACACCATATATTTT.

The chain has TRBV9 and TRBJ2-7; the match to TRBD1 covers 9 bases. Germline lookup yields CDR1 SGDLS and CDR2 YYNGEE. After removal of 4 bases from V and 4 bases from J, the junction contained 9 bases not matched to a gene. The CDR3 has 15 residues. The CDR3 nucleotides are TGTGCCAGCAGCCCTCTAGGGACAGGGTTGTACGAGCAGTACTTC. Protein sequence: CASSPLGTGLYEQYF.

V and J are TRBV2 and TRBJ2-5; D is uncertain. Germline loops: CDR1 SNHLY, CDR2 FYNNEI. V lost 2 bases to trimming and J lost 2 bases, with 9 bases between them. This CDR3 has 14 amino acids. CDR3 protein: CASSELRQQETQYF. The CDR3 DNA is TGTGCCAGCAGTGAACTCCGGCAGCAAGAGACCCAGTACTTC.

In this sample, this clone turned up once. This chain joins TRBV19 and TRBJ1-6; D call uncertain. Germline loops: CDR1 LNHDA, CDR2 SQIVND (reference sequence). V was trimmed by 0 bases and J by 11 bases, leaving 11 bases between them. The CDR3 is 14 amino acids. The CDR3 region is CASSIDISRAPLHF. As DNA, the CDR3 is TGTGCCAGTAGTATAGATATTTCGCGAGCACCCCTCCACTTT.